This T cell receptor beta chain was sequenced for a study of cytomegalovirus exposure and HLA in healthy donors (dated by TCRdb to the late 2010s). Concerning the study at large: In an earlier analysis of about 560 of the donors, approximately 260 Gb of sequence data and 120 million or so unique TCR beta sequences from about 180 million T cells were reported. In an earlier analysis of 587 of the donors, high-throughput TCR beta sequencing was used to judge whether each TCR beta V gene segment behaved as functional or pseudogenic. A later analysis re-analyzed previously published TCR beta repertoires from 666 donors and added high-resolution HLA genotyping to study TCR occurrence patterns. All discovery cohort repertoires had been generated using a single sequencing platform. Typing coverage varied by locus: roughly 629-640 donors for A, B, C, DRB1 and DQB1; 522 for DQA1; approximately 570 for DPA1; 400 to 480 for DPB1. Roughly 310 gigabases of sequencing data and approximately 80 million unique TCR sequences were included in an early release covering about 700 HLA-typed donors. The aim of the study was to test whether cataloging public T cell receptors could identify signatures of past pathogen exposure. Genome-wide SNP genotypes for about 65% of the 666 donors were used in a later genetic analysis, which treated that subset as a discovery cohort. The study profiled the T cell repertoires of more than 500 subjects by immunosequencing and related them to cytomegalovirus serostatus. To predict cytomegalovirus infection status, the study brought together high-throughput TCR immunosequencing, statistical association of individual TCRs with disease status, and machine learning. Donor age, sex, ethnicity and CMV serostatus were compiled alongside the repertoire data. Of the roughly 400 genotyped donors, 81% were placed in the genetic ancestry cluster associated with self-reported Caucasian donors. Because of strong linkage in the cohort, roughly five DR-DQ haplotypes were treated as single units for association and clustering. Class I and class II HLA loci were covered by the typing at four-digit resolution. Besides the first cohort of some 670 subjects, a separate validation cohort made up of 95 to 150 different subjects was used. On average, approximately 250,000 unique TCR beta nucleotide sequences were sequenced per donor among more than 350 genotyped donors of the cohort, with about 17% of those sequences being non-productive. Rather than drawing on any new phenotypic data, the later analysis identified candidate immune exposures from TCR beta sequences and the way those sequences occurred across donors. Study-wide conclusions, independent of this receptor: A further reported finding was that TCR beta sequences accurately predicted the HLA-A and HLA-B alleles for most subjects in the first cohort. According to a later analysis, parvovirus B19, influenza, CMV and Epstein-Barr virus appeared linked to several top co-occurrence clusters. An association between a missense DCLRE1C variant and V-gene and J-gene trimming of TCR beta chains was found in a later genetic analysis and replicated in an independent cohort. Specific HLA alleles were associated with 16,951 TCR beta sequences at a false discovery rate of 0.05 in a later analysis. Correlated functional status among segregating V segments might reflect linkage disequilibrium, but an unknown experimental factor could not be ruled out. The earlier analysis of approximately 540 of the donors excluded approximately 17 rarely observed V segments, including chromosome 9 orphons, because counts were too low. In a later genetic analysis, fewer N-insertions in productive TCRs were reported among donors in an Asian-associated ancestry cluster than the roughly 700-donor mean. The classifier was reported to diagnose cytomegalovirus status with high specificity and sensitivity in both the original and validation cohorts. Three of the identified cytomegalovirus-associated TCR beta chains were confirmed in vitro to be specific for cytomegalovirus antigens. Most CMV-associated TCR beta chains appeared to be HLA-restricted in a later analysis, and the HLA associations seemed to be driven largely by CMV exposure. While some public TCRs were present in many individuals, most TCR sequences turned up only very rarely across donors. A cluster of highly shared sequence variants was judged likely to be a technical artifact of the sequencing pipeline. Immune exposure information for the cohort was limited to CMV serostatus. In an earlier analysis of around 500 of the donors, most TCR beta V segments appeared in productive rearrangements about 87% or about 30% of the time, broadly matching IMGT annotations. The authors suggested that the approach could potentially be generalized to other disease states and immunological phenotypes. A later analysis found that HLA-associated TCR beta chains were more clonally expanded and had lower generation probabilities than equally common non-associated chains. Presence/absence analyses assumed roughly uniform sequencing depth across donors, an assumption that may not hold. According to a later analysis, TCR association rates differed among HLA loci, with DRB1 alleles showing the most associated TCRs and HLA-C alleles showing the fewest. In this cohort, only TCR beta chains were sequenced, and detectable features were limited by the absence of alpha or paired-chain data. When HLA alleles, especially DR and DQ, strongly co-occurred, attributing TCR associations to individual alleles was difficult. HLA typing was unavailable for some donors at each locus, so association tests used only the typed subset. The study gave a list of roughly 150 TCR beta chains associated with cytomegalovirus.

Note on this clone: Its antigen has not been determined. Nothing much larger sits one base from this clone, and base qualities are not available.

The cohort was made up of roughly 670 healthy bone marrow donors. At the time of sampling, all cohort members were nominally healthy, though unrecorded immune exposures were likely present. The donor tested CMV seropositive and was one of the 289 seropositive cohort members. A peripheral blood sample was provided by each donor, and peripheral blood mononuclear cells were used for TCR beta sequencing. Genomic DNA was extracted from the blood cell samples with the Qiagen DNeasy Blood Extraction Kit. Receptors were amplified or captured by the immunoSEQ multiplex PCR assay. For the multiplex PCR, a mixture combining 60 forward primers for TCR Vbeta segments and 13 reverse primers for TCR Jbeta segments was used. The CDR3 region of rearranged TCR beta genes was amplified from genomic DNA with a multiplex PCR assay. On the Illumina HiSeq System, the amplified TCR beta libraries were sequenced as 87-base-pair reads. The authors' analysis ran thus. Across the roughly 700 repertoires, a later analysis counted roughly 84 million unique TCR beta chains, some 11 million of which were shared by at least two donors. A nearest-neighbor algorithm error-corrected the raw reads and collapsed the reads into unique sequences, merging closely related sequences to remove PCR and sequencing errors. CDR3 sequences were aligned to IMGT reference sequences to assign V, D and J gene segments. For a sequence to be retained, a match of at least six nucleotides was required to both a V gene segment and a J gene segment. A rearrangement counted as productive if the CDR3 had no stop codons and remained in frame with V and J, and every other rearrangement counted as non-productive. CDR3 was defined by IMGT convention, running from the second conserved V-encoded cysteine to the conserved J-encoded phenylalanine. Sequences without an unambiguous match to a single V gene segment were excluded from the earlier analysis of a few hundred of the donors. An earlier analysis of under 750 of the donors called V segments functional above 56.7% productive rearrangements and segregating when the between-donor standard deviation exceeded 5%. A statistical classification framework was developed to diagnose cytomegalovirus status using the catalog of TCR beta chain sequences. V and J gene assignment, in a later analysis, came from comparing TCR nucleotide sequences with IMGT/GENE-DB human TR gene sequences. A later analysis assigned CDR3 sequences and most-parsimonious VDJ recombination scenarios with the TCRdist pipeline. In a later analysis, each TCR beta chain was defined by its CDR3 amino acid sequence together with its V-gene family, and reads without a unique V-gene family were excluded. As a way to deal with suspected cross-contamination and a sequencing artifact, a later analysis dropped 450 to 600 nucleotide sequences that were highly shared and had low generation probability. A later analysis calculated a clonal expansion index for each public chain from normalized within-repertoire ranks of inferred template counts. In a later analysis, generation probabilities were computed using a VDJ recombination model fitted to out-of-frame rearrangements, and the results were checked against IGoR. In a later analysis, TCR-TCR, TCR-HLA and TCR-CMV co-occurrence was scored with hypergeometric tests, and a repertoire-size bias correction was applied to TCR pairs. A later analysis estimated false discovery rates by permuting HLA or CMV assignments 20 times. In a later analysis, co-occurring TCRs were grouped with DBSCAN, and TCRdist sequence similarity was added when clustering was performed within HLA-allele-positive subsets. Repertoires with fewer than 30,000 or more than 120,000 public chains, plus five repertoires with anomalous nucleotide sharing, were excluded from co-occurrence clustering. TCRdb stores this immuneACCESS table with in-frame sequences only. Part of the clones is absent; in the studies checked, under half of the shortfall reflects unresolved V genes, and no reason is known for the rest. V and J calls and clone size are as listed in that table; D and trimming were resolved from the DNA. The sample records approximately 100,000 clones, approximately 80% of which are singletons. The ten largest account for approximately 4.2% of the sample.

This TCR derives from a female donor in good health and CMV-seropositive. The sequencing sample was made of PBMCs.

The CDR3 protein: CASSSGTSGGEQFF. At the DNA level, the sequence is TGTGCCAGTAGTAGTGGGACTAGCGGAGGGGAGCAGTTCTTC. Recombination connected TRBV19 to TRBJ2-1, with 11 bases aligning to TRBD2. Here V drops 4 bases and J drops 10 bases, and the junction holds 6 bases not matched to any gene. CDR1 and CDR2 were assigned from the germline V gene (reference sequence) as LNHDA and SQIVND. The CDR3 sequence holds 14 residues, the cysteine and phenylalanine included. The entry retains the CDR3 DNA only, 42 bases that are in frame from base 1.